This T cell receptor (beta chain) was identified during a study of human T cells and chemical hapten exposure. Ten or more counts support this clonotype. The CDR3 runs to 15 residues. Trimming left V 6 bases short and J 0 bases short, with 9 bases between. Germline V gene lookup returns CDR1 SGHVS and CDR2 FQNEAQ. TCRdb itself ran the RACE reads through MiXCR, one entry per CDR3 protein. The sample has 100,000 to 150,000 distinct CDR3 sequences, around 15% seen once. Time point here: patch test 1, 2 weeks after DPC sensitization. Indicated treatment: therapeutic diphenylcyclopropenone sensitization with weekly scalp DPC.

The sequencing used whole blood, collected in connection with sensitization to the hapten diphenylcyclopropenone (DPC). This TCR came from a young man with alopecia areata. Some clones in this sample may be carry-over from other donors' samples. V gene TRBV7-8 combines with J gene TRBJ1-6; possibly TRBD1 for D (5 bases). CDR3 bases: TGTGCCAGCAGAATCGACAGCTCCTATAATTCACCCCTCCACTTT. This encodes CASRIDSSYNSPLHF.